What follows describes a single TCR beta chain. Its antigen remains unidentified. Assay used: immunoSEQ multiplex PCR; TCRdb lists only in-frame clones, some missing. This sample yields about 24,000 clones, of which around 82% are seen a single time; nearly 5% belongs to the top ten. The CDR3 spans 13 residues. V was clipped by 3 bases and J by 4 bases, with 6 bases between them. CDR1 and CDR2 from the germline V gene are WSHSY and SAAADI. These data belong to a study of T cells in localized non-small cell lung cancer. Whole-study findings and limits: Patients showing higher blood T cell density tended to see longer overall survival. Sequencing, confined to only one tumor region, leaves heterogeneity possible. Median about 58 top-100 tumor clones were shared with paired adjacent lung. There was higher T cell clonality in uninvolved adjacent lung than in tumor, and it was highest there.

This TCR was recovered from a man between 40 and 75 years old with stage II lung adenocarcinoma. The specimen comprised PBMCs, sampled before any cancer treatment. The chain has TRBV10-2 and TRBJ2-2; a weak D match, TRBD1 (5 bases). CDR3 in DNA: TGCGCCAGCAGTGAACAGGTCACCGGGGAGCTGTTTTTT. This translates into CASSEQVTGELFF.